Reported below is one T cell receptor beta chain. This entry belongs to a study of control samples from healthy donors and cancer patients. Sequencing used immunoSEQ multiplex PCR; TCRdb keeps in-frame clones, though not all of them. The sample yields about 160,000 clones, roughly 94% seen once. From germline, CDR1 is SGHTA and CDR2 FQGNSA. The CDR3 contains 14 residues. The V segment lost 4 bases and the J segment 2 bases; nucleotides outside the gene matches: 3. The material sequenced was blood. This chain links TRBV7-2 with TRBJ1-2, with TRBD1 matching over 8 bases. The clonotype originates from a woman aged 40 to 50 in good health. CDR3 sequence reads: CASSSRDRNYGYTF. CDR3 DNA: TGTGCCAGCAGCTCCCGGGACAGGAACTATGGCTACACCTTC.